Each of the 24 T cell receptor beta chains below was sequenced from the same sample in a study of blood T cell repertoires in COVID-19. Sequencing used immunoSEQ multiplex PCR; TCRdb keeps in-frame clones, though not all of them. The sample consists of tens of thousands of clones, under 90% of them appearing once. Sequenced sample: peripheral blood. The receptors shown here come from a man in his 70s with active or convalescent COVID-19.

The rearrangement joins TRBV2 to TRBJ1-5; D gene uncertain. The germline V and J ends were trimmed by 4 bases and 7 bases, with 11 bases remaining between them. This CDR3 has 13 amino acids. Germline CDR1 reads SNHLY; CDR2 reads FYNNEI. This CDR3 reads CASSVIDPQPQHF. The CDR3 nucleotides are TGTGCCAGCAGTGTTATAGATCCCCAGCCCCAGCATTTT.

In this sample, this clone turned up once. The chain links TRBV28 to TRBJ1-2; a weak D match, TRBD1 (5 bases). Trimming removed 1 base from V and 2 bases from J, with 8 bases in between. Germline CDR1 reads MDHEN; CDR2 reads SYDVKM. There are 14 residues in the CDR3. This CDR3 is CASSLSQGNYGYTF. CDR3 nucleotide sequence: TGTGCCAGCAGTTTATCCCAGGGAAACTATGGCTACACCTTC.

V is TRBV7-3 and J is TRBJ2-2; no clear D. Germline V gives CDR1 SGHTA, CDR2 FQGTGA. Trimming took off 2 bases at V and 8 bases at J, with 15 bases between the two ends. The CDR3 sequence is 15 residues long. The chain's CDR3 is CASSLEAKARGELFF. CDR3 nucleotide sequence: TGTGCCAGCAGCTTAGAGGCGAAGGCCCGGGGGGAGCTGTTTTTT.

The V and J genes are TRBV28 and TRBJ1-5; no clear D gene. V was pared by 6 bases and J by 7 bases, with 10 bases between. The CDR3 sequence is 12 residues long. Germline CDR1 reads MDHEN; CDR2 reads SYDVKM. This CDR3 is CASSRGGQPQHF. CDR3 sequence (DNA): TGTGCCAGCAGCCGGGGTGGACAGCCCCAGCATTTT.

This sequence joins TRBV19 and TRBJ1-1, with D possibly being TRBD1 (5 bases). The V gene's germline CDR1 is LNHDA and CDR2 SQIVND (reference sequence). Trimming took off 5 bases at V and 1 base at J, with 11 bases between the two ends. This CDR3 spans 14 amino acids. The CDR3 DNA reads TGTGCCAGTAGTGCACAGGATTGGAACACTGAAGCTTTCTTT. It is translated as CASSAQDWNTEAFF. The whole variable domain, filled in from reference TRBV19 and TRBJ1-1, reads DGGITQSPKYLFRKEGQNVTLSCEQNLNHDAMYWYRQDPGQGLRLIYYSQIVNDFQKGDIAEGYSVSREKKESFPLTVTSAQKNPTAFYLCASSAQDWNTEAFFGQGTRLTVV.

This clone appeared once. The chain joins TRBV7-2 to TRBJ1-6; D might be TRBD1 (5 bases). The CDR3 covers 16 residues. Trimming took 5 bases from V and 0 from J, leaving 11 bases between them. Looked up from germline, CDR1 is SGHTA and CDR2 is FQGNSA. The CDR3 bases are TGTGCCAGCAGCAAACAGGAGAGCTCCTATAATTCACCCCTCCACTTT. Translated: CASSKQESSYNSPLHF.

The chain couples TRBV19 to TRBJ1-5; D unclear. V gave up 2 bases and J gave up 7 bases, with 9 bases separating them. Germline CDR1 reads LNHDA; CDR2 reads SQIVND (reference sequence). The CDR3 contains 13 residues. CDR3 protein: CASSILGGQPQHF. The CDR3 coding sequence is TGTGCCAGTAGTATATTGGGCGGGCAGCCCCAGCATTTT.

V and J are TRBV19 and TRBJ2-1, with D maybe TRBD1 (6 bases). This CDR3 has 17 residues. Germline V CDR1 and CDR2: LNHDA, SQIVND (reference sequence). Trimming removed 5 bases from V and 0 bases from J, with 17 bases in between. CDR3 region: CASSLTGPDSSYNEQFF. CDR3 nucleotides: TGTGCCAGTAGTCTTACAGGGCCCGACAGCTCCTACAATGAGCAGTTCTTC. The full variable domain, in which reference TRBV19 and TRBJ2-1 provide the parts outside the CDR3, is DGGITQSPKYLFRKEGQNVTLSCEQNLNHDAMYWYRQDPGQGLRLIYYSQIVNDFQKGDIAEGYSVSREKKESFPLTVTSAQKNPTAFYLCASSLTGPDSSYNEQFFGPGTRLTVL.

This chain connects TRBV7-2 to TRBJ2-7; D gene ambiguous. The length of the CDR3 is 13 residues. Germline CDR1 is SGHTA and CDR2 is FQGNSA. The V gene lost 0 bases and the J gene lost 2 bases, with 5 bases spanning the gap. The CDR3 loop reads CASSLASTYEQYF. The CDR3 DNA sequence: TGTGCCAGCAGCTTAGCCAGTACCTACGAGCAGTACTTC. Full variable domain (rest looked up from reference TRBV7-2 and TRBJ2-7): GAGVSQSPSNKVTEKGKDVELRCDPISGHTALYWYRQSLGQGLEFLIYFQGNSAPDKSGLPSDRFSAERTGGSVSTLTIQRTQQEDSAVYLCASSLASTYEQYFGPGTRLTVT.

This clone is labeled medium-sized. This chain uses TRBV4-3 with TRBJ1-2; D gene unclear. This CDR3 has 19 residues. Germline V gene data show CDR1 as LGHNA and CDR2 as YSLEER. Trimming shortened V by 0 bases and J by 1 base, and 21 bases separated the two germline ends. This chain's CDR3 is CASSQDLVVTDYFNYGYTF. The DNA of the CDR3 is TGCGCCAGCAGCCAAGATCTGGTTGTGACGGACTATTTTAACTATGGCTACACCTTC.

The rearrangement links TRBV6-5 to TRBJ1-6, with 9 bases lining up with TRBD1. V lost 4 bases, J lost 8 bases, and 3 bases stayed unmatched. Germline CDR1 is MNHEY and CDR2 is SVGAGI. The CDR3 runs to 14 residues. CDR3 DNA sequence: TGTGCCAGCAGTTTGACAGGGGGTCATTCACCCCTCCACTTT. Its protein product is CASSLTGGHSPLHF.

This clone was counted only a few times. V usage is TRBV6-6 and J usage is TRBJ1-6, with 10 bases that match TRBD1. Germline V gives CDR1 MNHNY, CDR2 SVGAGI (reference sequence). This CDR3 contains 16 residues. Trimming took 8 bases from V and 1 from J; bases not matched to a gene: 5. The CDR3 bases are TGTGCCAGCGGTCGACAGGGGGCGTCCTATAATTCACCCCTCCACTTT. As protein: CASGRQGASYNSPLHF.

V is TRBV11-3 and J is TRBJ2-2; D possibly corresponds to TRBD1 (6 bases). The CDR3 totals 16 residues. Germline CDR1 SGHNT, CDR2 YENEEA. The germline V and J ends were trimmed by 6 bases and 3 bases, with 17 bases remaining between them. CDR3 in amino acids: CASSRGGTTHTGELFF. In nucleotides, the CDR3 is TGTGCCAGCAGTAGAGGGGGAACTACCCACACCGGGGAGCTGTTTTTT.

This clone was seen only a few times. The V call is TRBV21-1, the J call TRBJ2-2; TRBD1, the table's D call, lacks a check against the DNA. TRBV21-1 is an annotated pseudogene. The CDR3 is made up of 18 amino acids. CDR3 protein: CASSKQWRKTGEGGELFF. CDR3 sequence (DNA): TGTGCCAGCAGCAAACAATGGCGGAAGACAGGGGAGGGCGGGGAGCTGTTTTTT.

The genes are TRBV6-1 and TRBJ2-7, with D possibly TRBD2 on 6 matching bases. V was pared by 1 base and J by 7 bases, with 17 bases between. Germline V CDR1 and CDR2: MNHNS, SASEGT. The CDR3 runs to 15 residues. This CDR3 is CASSEGVGGPGEQYF. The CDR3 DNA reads TGTGCCAGCAGTGAAGGGGTGGGAGGCCCAGGGGAGCAGTACTTC.

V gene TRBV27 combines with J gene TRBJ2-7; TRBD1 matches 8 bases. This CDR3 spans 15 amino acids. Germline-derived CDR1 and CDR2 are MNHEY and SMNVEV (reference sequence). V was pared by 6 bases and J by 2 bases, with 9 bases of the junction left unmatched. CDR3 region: CASRRQGTETYEQYF. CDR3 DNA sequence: TGTGCCAGCAGAAGACAGGGGACTGAAACCTACGAGCAGTACTTC.

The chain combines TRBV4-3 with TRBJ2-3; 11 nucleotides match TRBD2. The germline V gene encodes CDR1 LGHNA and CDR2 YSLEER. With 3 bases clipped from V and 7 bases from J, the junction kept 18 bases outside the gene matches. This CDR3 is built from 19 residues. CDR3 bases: TGCGCCAGCAGCCAGGGGATACCTTCCGGGACTAGCGGCCGCTATACGCAGTATTTT. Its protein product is CASSQGIPSGTSGRYTQYF.

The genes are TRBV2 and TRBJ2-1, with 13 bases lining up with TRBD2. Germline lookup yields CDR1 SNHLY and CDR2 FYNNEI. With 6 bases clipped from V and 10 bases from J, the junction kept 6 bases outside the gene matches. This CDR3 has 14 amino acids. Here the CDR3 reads CASRGLAGVSEQFF. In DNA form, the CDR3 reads TGTGCCAGCAGAGGACTAGCGGGAGTATCGGAGCAGTTCTTC.

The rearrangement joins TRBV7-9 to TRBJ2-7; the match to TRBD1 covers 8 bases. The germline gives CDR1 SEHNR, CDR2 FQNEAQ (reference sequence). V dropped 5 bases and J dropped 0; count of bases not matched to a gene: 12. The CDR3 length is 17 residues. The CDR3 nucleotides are TGTGCCAGCAGCCGCGGACAGGGTGGTTTGTCCTCCTACGAGCAGTACTTC. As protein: CASSRGQGGLSSYEQYF.

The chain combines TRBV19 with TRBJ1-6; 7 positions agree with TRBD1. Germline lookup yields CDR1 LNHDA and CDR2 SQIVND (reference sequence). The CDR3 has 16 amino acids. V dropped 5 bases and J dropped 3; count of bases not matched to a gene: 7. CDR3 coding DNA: TGTGCCAGTAGTTTCCAAAGGGACAGCTATAATTCACCCCTCCACTTT. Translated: CASSFQRDSYNSPLHF.

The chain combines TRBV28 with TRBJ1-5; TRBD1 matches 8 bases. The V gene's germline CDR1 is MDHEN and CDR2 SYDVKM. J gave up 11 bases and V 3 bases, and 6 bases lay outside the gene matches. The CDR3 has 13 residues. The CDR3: CASSFGNRGTQHF. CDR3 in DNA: TGTGCCAGCAGTTTCGGAAACAGGGGGACCCAGCATTTT.

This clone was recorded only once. The CDR3 reads CASSPGVEQFF. In DNA, the CDR3 is TGCGCCAGCAGCCCAGGGGTTGAGCAGTTCTTC. This chain connects TRBV5-1 to TRBJ2-1; possible D gene TRBD1, 6 bases. V dropped 4 bases and J dropped 9 bases, with 8 bases sitting between them. This CDR3 has 11 residues. In germline, CDR1 is SGHRS, CDR2 YFSETQ. The complete variable domain, with remaining parts taken from reference TRBV5-1 and TRBJ2-1, reads KAGVTQTPRYLIKTRGQQVTLSCSPISGHRSVSWYQQTPGQGLQFLFEYFSETQRNKGNFPGRFSGRQFSNSRSEMNVSTLELGDSALYLCASSPGVEQFFGPGTRLTVL.

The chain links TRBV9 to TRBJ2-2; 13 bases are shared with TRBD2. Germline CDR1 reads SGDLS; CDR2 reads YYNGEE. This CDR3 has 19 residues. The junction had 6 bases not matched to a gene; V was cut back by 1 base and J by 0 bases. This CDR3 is CASSVIGLAGDANTGELFF. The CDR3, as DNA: TGTGCCAGCAGCGTAATTGGACTAGCGGGGGACGCGAACACCGGGGAGCTGTTTTTT. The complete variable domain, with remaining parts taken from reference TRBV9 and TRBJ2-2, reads DSGVTQTPKHLITATGQRVTLRCSPRSGDLSVYWYQQSLDQGLQFLIQYYNGEERAKGNILERFSAQQFPDLHSELNLSSLELGDSALYFCASSVIGLAGDANTGELFFGEGSRLTVL.

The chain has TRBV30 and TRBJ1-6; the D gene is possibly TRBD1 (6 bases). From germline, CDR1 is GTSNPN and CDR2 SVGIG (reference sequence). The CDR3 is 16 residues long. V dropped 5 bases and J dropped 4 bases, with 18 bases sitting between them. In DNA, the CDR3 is TGTGCCTGGGGGCTCCGGGGGGGCGTATATAATTCACCCCTCCACTTT. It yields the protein CAWGLRGGVYNSPLHF.